This passage covers 30 T cell receptor beta chains from one sample sequenced in a study of blood T cells in healthy people across ages (dated by TCRdb to between 2015 and 2017). The library came from 5' RACE. Sequenced on an Illumina HiSeq 2500. A second roughly 6 to 12 cycle PCR used a sample-barcoded 5' primer and a J-beta primer mix. TCRdb itself trimmed the public reads at Q25 with fastp, ran MiXCR and retained productive beta chains. Each entry merges the rows of one CDR3 protein and shows their most common DNA and genes. The sample records 700,000 to 1,000,000 distinct CDR3 sequences, about 42% of which are singletons. The ten top clones hold about 21% of the sample. The material sequenced was blood. These receptors originate from a man aged 55 to 69 in good health.

In the case of this clonotype: Without the conserved terminal phenylalanine or tryptophan, this CDR3 likely stems from a read error. J is TRBJ2-7 and V is TRBV7-2; 9 bases map to TRBD2. Germline CDR1 reads SGHTA; CDR2 reads FQGNSA. The CDR3 length is 15 residues. The V and J ends lost 1 base and 3 bases, in that order; junction bases with no gene match: 4. For the CDR3, the DNA is TGTGCCAGCAGCTTAGGACTAGCGGAGCTCTACGAGCAGTACTTA. It codes for CASSLGLAELYEQYL.

The chain recombines TRBV20-1 with TRBJ2-1; D is perhaps TRBD2 (6 bases). The germline gives CDR1 DFQATT, CDR2 SNEGSKA (reference sequence). V was cut by 3 bases and J by 8 bases, with 17 bases left in between. This CDR3 contains 14 residues. The CDR3 loop is CSASKPRGGDEQFF. DNA of the CDR3: TGCAGTGCTAGCAAACCGAGGGGCGGGGATGAGCAGTTCTTC.

The chain links TRBV21-1 to TRBJ1-2; the DNA was not compared with TRBD1, the D call given in the table. TRBV21-1 is termed a pseudogene. CDR3 size: 14 residues. CDR3 protein: CASSPDRGDYGYTF. The DNA for the CDR3 is TGTGCCAGCAGCCCGGACAGGGGGGACTATGGCTACACCTTC.

This rearrangement joins TRBV20-1 to TRBJ2-5, with D maybe TRBD2 (6 bases). Looked up from germline, CDR1 is DFQATT and CDR2 is SNEGSKA (reference sequence). The CDR3 contains 16 residues. With 0 bases removed from V and 2 bases from J, the gap between germline ends came to 16 bases. The CDR3: CSARDYGGENQETQYF. As DNA, the CDR3 is TGCAGTGCTAGAGATTACGGCGGGGAAAATCAAGAGACCCAGTACTTC.

This clonotype was seen repeatedly, ten times or more. This chain links TRBV29-1 with TRBJ2-5; D possibly matches TRBD1 or TRBD2 (5 bases each). This CDR3 has 13 residues. V was trimmed by 3 bases and J by 1 base, leaving 9 bases between them. The germline gives CDR1 SQVTM, CDR2 ANQGSEA. The CDR3 region is CSVEGRLQETQYF. The CDR3 bases are TGCAGCGTTGAGGGACGTCTCCAAGAGACCCAGTACTTC.

To note about this clonotype: Just one base apart from a much larger clone, this may be a read error. This chain links TRBV28 with TRBJ1-2; TRBD1 matches 8 bases. This CDR3 is 14 amino acids long. Germline-derived CDR1 and CDR2 are MDHEN and SYDVKM. DNA for the CDR3: TGTACCAGCAGGAATGATCGGACAGGGTATGGCTACACCTTC. Translated, it gives CTSRNDRTGYGYTF.

The chain links TRBV5-1 to TRBJ1-1; a weak D match, TRBD1 (6 bases). Germline V gene lookup returns CDR1 SGHRS and CDR2 YFSETQ. V was cut by 4 bases and J by 3 bases, with 16 bases left in between. This CDR3 has 15 amino acids. CDR3 sequence reads: CASSPRQETHTEAFF. The CDR3, as DNA: TGCGCCAGCAGCCCTCGACAGGAGACTCACACTGAAGCTTTCTTT. Based on the CDR3 plus reference TRBV5-1 and TRBJ1-1, the full variable domain is KAGVTQTPRYLIKTRGQQVTLSCSPISGHRSVSWYQQTPGQGLQFLFEYFSETQRNKGNFPGRFSGRQFSNSRSEMNVSTLELGDSALYLCASSPRQETHTEAFFGQGTRLTVV.

This clonotype turned up a few times. V gene TRBV9 combines with J gene TRBJ2-5; 9 nucleotides agree with TRBD2. The V gene's germline CDR1 is SGDLS and CDR2 YYNGEE. This CDR3 spans 16 amino acids. The ends lost 2 bases at V and 2 bases at J; junction bases unmatched: 7. The CDR3 region is CASSVGNSGGQETQYF. In DNA form, the CDR3 reads TGTGCCAGCAGCGTGGGTAATAGCGGGGGTCAAGAGACCCAGTACTTC.

J is TRBJ2-7 and V is TRBV6-1; the match to TRBD1 covers 8 bases. CDR3 length equals 19 residues. J was trimmed by 3 bases and V by 6 bases; bases with no gene match: 22. CDR1 MNHNS and CDR2 SASEGT come from the germline V gene. CDR3: CASSLWRLDGRQGIYEQYF. The CDR3 nucleotides are TGTGCCAGCAGCCTATGGCGGCTAGATGGAAGACAGGGGATCTACGAGCAGTACTTC.

This clonotype was counted once. The chain recombines TRBV6-1 with TRBJ2-3; D remains unclear. Trimming pared 9 bases from V and 2 bases from J, leaving 12 bases between. The germline gives CDR1 MNHNS, CDR2 SASEGT. The length of the CDR3 is 13 residues. The CDR3 reads CASSYRYTDTQYF. The CDR3 bases are TGTGCCAGTAGTTACAGATACACAGATACGCAGTATTTT.

The V call is TRBV25-1, the J call TRBJ2-3; weak D call: TRBD2 (6 bases). The CDR3 is 11 residues long. Germline V lookup: CDR1 MGHDK, CDR2 SYGVNS. V dropped 6 bases and J dropped 8 bases, with 9 bases sitting between them. CDR3 coding DNA: TGTGCCAGCAGGACTAGTACTACGCAGTATTTT. Amino acid sequence: CASRTSTTQYF.

This clonotype occurred a few times. The chain links TRBV7-2 to TRBJ2-5; perhaps TRBD2 as D (6 bases). The J call may be mistaken, given a closer DNA end match to TRBJ2-7. Germline loops: CDR1 SGHTA, CDR2 FQGNSA. The CDR3 is 16 residues long. This chain's CDR3 is CASSLGPLLGGYEQYF. DNA for the CDR3: TGTGCCAGCAGCTTAGGTCCCTTGTTGGGGGGTTACGAGCAGTACTTC.

This clonotype occurred a few times. At one of its ends the junction is not consistent with the germline gene, which may arise from a read error. The chain has TRBV7-2 and TRBJ1-6, with D uncertain. CDR3 length: 13 residues. Per germline, CDR1 SGHTA and CDR2 FQGNSA. The CDR3: CASSVANTGILHF. The CDR3 DNA is TGTGCCAGCAGCGTAGCGAATACCGGGATCCTCCACTTT.

This clonotype was seen more than once but under ten times. This CDR3 reads CASSKPGQGAVKNIQYF. The CDR3 DNA reads as TGTGCCAGCAGCAAACCAGGACAGGGGGCGGTCAAAAACATTCAGTACTTC. This chain links TRBV21-1 with TRBJ2-4; the table's D gene call, TRBD1, was not cross checked with the DNA. TRBV21-1 is termed a pseudogene. The CDR3 is 17 residues long.

This clonotype has just a few counts. The chain employs TRBV6-6 and TRBJ2-3, with TRBD2 identical over 8 bases. This CDR3 comprises 16 residues. Germline CDR1 and CDR2: MNHNY and SVGAGI (reference sequence). V lost 0 bases, J lost 4 bases, and 6 bases stayed unmatched. The CDR3 reads CASSYSGGGRSDTQYF. The CDR3 DNA reads as TGTGCCAGCAGTTACTCGGGCGGGGGGAGGTCAGATACGCAGTATTTT.

The J gene is TRBJ2-3, the V gene TRBV7-9; D remains ambiguous. CDR3 length equals 14 residues. Germline CDR1 SEHNR, CDR2 FQNEAQ (reference sequence). Trimming cost V 3 bases and J 2 bases, with 9 bases left between them. Here the CDR3 reads CASSLIQSTDTQYF. CDR3 nucleotide sequence: TGTGCCAGCAGCTTGATTCAGTCCACAGATACGCAGTATTTT.

This clonotype was seen more than once but under ten times. The V gene is TRBV7-2, the J gene TRBJ2-3; D is possibly TRBD1 (6 bases). Trimming shortened V by 5 bases and J by 8 bases, and 23 bases separated the two germline ends. Germline CDR1 reads SGHTA; CDR2 reads FQGNSA. The CDR3 extends over 16 amino acids. The chain's CDR3 is CASSGLRDTRGGTQYF. CDR3 bases: TGTGCCAGCAGCGGACTCCGGGACACCCGAGGTGGTACGCAGTATTTT.

The rearrangement joins TRBV3-1 to TRBJ1-1, with D tentatively TRBD1 (6 bases). Trimming stripped 0 bases from V and 3 bases from J, with 11 bases between. Germline-derived CDR1 and CDR2 are LGHDT and YNNKEL (reference sequence). The CDR3 sequence is 15 residues long. The CDR3 here is CASSQDPAGDTEAFF. Here the CDR3 DNA reads TGTGCCAGCAGCCAAGATCCGGCAGGGGACACTGAAGCTTTCTTT.

In its sample, this clonotype was seen a few times. The rearrangement uses TRBV6-5 and TRBJ1-1; perhaps TRBD1 as D (5 bases). V gave up 6 bases and J gave up 0 bases, with 11 bases separating them. The CDR3 runs to 14 residues. Germline assignment: CDR1 MNHEY and CDR2 SVGAGI. This CDR3 reads CASSRDGLNTEAFF. The DNA of the CDR3 is TGTGCCAGCAGCAGGGACGGGCTGAACACTGAAGCTTTCTTT.

The table lists this clonotype with a few counts. The gene calls are TRBV20-1 and TRBJ2-4; the match to TRBD2 covers 7 bases. Near its end, the DNA agrees better with TRBJ2-7, so the J call may be wrong. The germline V gene has CDR1 DFQATT and CDR2 SNEGSKA (reference sequence). The CDR3 runs 13 residues. CDR3 sequence reads: CSFGGESRNEQYF. The CDR3 DNA follows: TGCAGCTTTGGGGGGGAGAGTCGTAACGAGCAGTACTTC.

There are many counts of this clonotype. J is TRBJ2-5 and V is TRBV4-3, with unresolved D. The CDR3 length is 15 residues. The V gene lost 0 bases and the J gene lost 4 bases, with 12 bases spanning the gap. Looked up from germline, CDR1 is LGHNA and CDR2 is YSLEER. CDR3 amino acids: CASSQDFQPRETQYF. Written as DNA, the CDR3 is TGCGCCAGCAGCCAAGATTTCCAACCCCGAGAGACCCAGTACTTC.

The chain uses TRBV5-5 and TRBJ1-6, with a weak D call TRBD1 (6 bases). The length of the CDR3 is 15 residues. CDR1 and CDR2 from the germline V gene are SGHKS and YYEKEE (reference sequence). V was pared by 5 bases and J by 9 bases, with 18 bases between. This CDR3 reads CASRERTEDSSPLHF. In DNA form, the CDR3 reads TGTGCCAGCAGAGAAAGGACAGAAGATAGTTCACCCCTCCACTTT.

The table lists this clonotype with a few counts. J is TRBJ2-3 and V is TRBV7-2, with 7 bases identical to TRBD2. Germline trimming cut 6 bases from V and 0 bases from J; bases unmatched to any gene: 3. Germline V lookup: CDR1 SGHTA, CDR2 FQGNSA. This CDR3 has 14 amino acids. The CDR3 region is CASRPGGSTDTQYF. The CDR3 nucleotides are TGTGCCAGCAGGCCGGGGGGTAGCACAGATACGCAGTATTTT.

This chain joins TRBV7-3 and TRBJ2-3; either TRBD1 or TRBD2 may fit D (5 bases each). Trimming pared 3 bases from V and 4 bases from J, leaving 14 bases between. Germline assignment: CDR1 SGHTA and CDR2 FQGTGA. The CDR3 totals 15 residues. DNA of the CDR3: TGTGCCAGCAGCTTCAGATGGGACCCACCAGATACGCAGTATTTT. Translated: CASSFRWDPPDTQYF.

V usage is TRBV5-1 and J usage is TRBJ2-3; D perhaps matches TRBD2 (5 bases). With 0 bases removed from V and 7 bases from J, the gap between germline ends came to 9 bases. The CDR3 spans 13 residues. CDR1 is SGHRS and CDR2 is YFSETQ in the germline V gene. The CDR3 DNA follows: TGCGCCAGCAGCTTGGGGTCGGGGTATACGCAGTATTTT. Its protein is CASSLGSGYTQYF.

V and J are TRBV3-1 and TRBJ2-7, with D perhaps being TRBD1 or TRBD2 (5 bases each). CDR1 and CDR2 from the germline V gene are LGHDT and YNNKEL (reference sequence). The CDR3 runs 11 residues. V lost 10 bases and J 0 bases, leaving 7 bases between the germline ends. Here the CDR3 reads CAIGTSYEQYF. The CDR3 coding sequence is TGTGCCATCGGGACCTCCTACGAGCAGTACTTC.

CDR3 DNA sequence: TGTGCCAGCAGTCCATCCGTTACGCAGTATTTT. This encodes CASSPSVTQYF. J is TRBJ2-3 and V is TRBV12-3 or TRBV12-4; no reliable D call. Trimming cost V 5 bases and J 8 bases, with 8 bases left between them. This CDR3 has 11 amino acids.

The V call is TRBV18, the J call TRBJ2-5; D gene ambiguous. The end of the DNA aligns better with TRBJ2-7, so the J call may be wrong. The CDR3 totals 15 residues. The germline CDR1 and CDR2 sequences are KGHSH and LQKENI. CDR3 region: CASSPRTVSTYEQYF. The CDR3 DNA reads TGTGCCAGCTCACCTCGTACAGTCTCTACCTACGAGCAGTACTTC.

In this sample, this clonotype turned up many times. The chain uses TRBV28 and TRBJ2-1, with TRBD2 matching over 9 bases. The CDR3 spans 16 residues. CDR1 is MDHEN and CDR2 is SYDVKM in the germline V gene. The junction had 10 bases not matched to a gene; V was cut back by 5 bases and J by 5 bases. The CDR3 region has the DNA TGTGCCAGCAGTACACGCGTGGCGGGGGGGCACAATGAGCAGTTCTTC. Protein product: CASSTRVAGGHNEQFF.

The chain links TRBV19 to TRBJ2-5; a weak D match, TRBD1 (6 bases). The CDR3 runs 15 residues. The V gene lost 9 bases and the J gene lost 0 bases, with 17 bases spanning the gap. The germline V gene has CDR1 LNHDA and CDR2 SQIVND (reference sequence). In DNA form, the CDR3 reads TGTGCCAGCACTCGACAGGTTAGGTACCAAGAGACCCAGTACTTC. The encoded protein is CASTRQVRYQETQYF.